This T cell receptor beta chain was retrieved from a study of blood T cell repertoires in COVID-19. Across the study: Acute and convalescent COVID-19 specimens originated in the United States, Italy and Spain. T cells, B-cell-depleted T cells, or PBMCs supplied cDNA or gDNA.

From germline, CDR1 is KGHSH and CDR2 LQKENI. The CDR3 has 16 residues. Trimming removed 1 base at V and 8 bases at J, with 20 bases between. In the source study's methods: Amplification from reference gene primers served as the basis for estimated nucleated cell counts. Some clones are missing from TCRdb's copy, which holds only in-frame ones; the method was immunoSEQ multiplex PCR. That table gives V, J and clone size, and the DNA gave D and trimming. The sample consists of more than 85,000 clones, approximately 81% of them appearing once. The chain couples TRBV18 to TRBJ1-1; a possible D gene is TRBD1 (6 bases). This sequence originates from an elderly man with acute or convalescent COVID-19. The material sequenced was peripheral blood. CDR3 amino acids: CASSPRSLDSQLEAFF. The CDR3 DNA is TGTGCCAGCTCACCACGCTCATTGGACAGCCAGCTGGAAGCTTTCTTT.